This paragraph reports one T cell receptor (beta chain). Antigen specificity is unknown. This sample was taken from a study of cytomegalovirus exposure and HLA in healthy donors. General study results and limits: Because they were indistinguishable, some V segments, including TRBV6-2 and TRBV6-3, were excluded. Immune exposure information available was restricted to CMV serostatus.

PCR was performed using 60 Vbeta and 13 Jbeta primers. The table came from immunoSEQ multiplex PCR; TCRdb's copy has only in-frame clones and leaves some out. The sample holds 180,000 or so clones; approximately 80% are singletons and the top ten take about 1.5%. Unmatched junction bases numbered 8, after V lost 0 bases and J lost 5 bases. Germline-derived CDR1 and CDR2 are GTSNPN and SVGIG (reference sequence). The CDR3 consists of 16 residues. The specimen sequenced was PBMCs. The TCR sequence derives from a man between 18 and 29 years old in good health and CMV-seronegative. V is TRBV30 and J is TRBJ2-5; 11 bases are shared with TRBD2. CDR3: CAWSVLAGVAFETQYF. CDR3 nucleotides: TGTGCCTGGAGTGTACTAGCGGGAGTTGCTTTTGAGACCCAGTACTTC.